This TCR beta chain was obtained from a study of blood T cells in healthy people across ages. Then a second PCR, running roughly 7 to 11 cycles, was carried out with a sample-barcoded 5' primer and a J-beta primer mix. One entry per CDR3 protein results from TCRdb running MiXCR on the 5' RACE reads. Of 550,000 to 750,000 distinct CDR3 sequences in the sample, around 21% were seen once. CDR1 and CDR2 from the germline V gene are MNHEY and SMNVEV (reference sequence). The V end was cut by 5 bases, the J end by 11 bases, with 18 bases between. This CDR3 has 13 amino acids. This clonotype has just a few counts.

The TCR was taken from a man between 65 and 79 years old in good health. Specimen: blood. V usage is TRBV27 and J usage is TRBJ2-5; weak D call: TRBD2 (6 bases). The CDR3 coding sequence is TGTGCCAGCAGTCGTCCGGGAGCTTACAAGCAGTACTTC. It yields the protein CASSRPGAYKQYF.